This T cell receptor beta chain was recorded in a study of blood T cells in healthy people across ages (dated by TCRdb to 2015 to 2017). About the study as a whole: Template switching captured roughly one uniquely barcoded TCR beta cDNA molecule per two T cells in model experiments. To track age-related changes in TCR beta repertoire diversity, the study relied on deep sequencing normalized with unique cDNA molecular identifiers. The donors were divided into four age groups: young (average approximately 15 years), middle-aged (about 40), aged (under 70) and long-lived (about 84). Two additional independent replicas of 1 million unique cDNA reads from the same blood draw were analyzed for two donors (one aged 18 to 29 and one aged 80 or older). Donors of different ages were randomly distributed across sequencing lanes to avoid experimental bias. What the study reported, not specific to this receptor: Compared with the aged group, the long-lived group had more naive CD4+ T cells, fewer expanded clones and increased TCR diversity, a pattern suggesting age selection. As age increased, observed TCR beta diversity per million T cells dropped in a roughly linear way, and a significant reduction was already evident by age about 36. Estimates of total diversity based on one million sequenced T cells were regarded as lower bounds and as underestimates. Because donor CMV infection status was unknown, age-related changes in expanded clonotypes were potentially confounded. The percentage of naive T cells measured by flow cytometry correlated strongly with observed TCR beta diversity. Conclusive comparison of naive and antigen-experienced compartments was prevented by the profiling of bulk unsorted PBMCs.

Systemically healthy Caucasian individuals from Russia, some 36 in total and aged about 6 to 90 years, were included as donors. Around 10 milliliters of peripheral blood were collected from each donor into EDTA-treated Vacutainer tubes. Ficoll-Paque density-gradient centrifugation was used to isolate PBMCs, with at least 7 million per sample. Trizol reagent was used to extract total RNA from PBMCs, with at least 5.5 micrograms per sample. The percentages of naive CD45RAhigh/CD27high T cells were determined by flow cytometry on a PBMC aliquot from every donor. Details on this clonotype: The specificity of this receptor is unknown. No per-base quality is available; no much larger clone lies one base away.

The library was generated by 5' RACE. Reads for this sample came from an Illumina HiSeq 2500. A second 7 to 11 cycle PCR used a sample-barcoded 5' primer and a J-beta primer mix. A template-switch 5' adaptor carrying 12 random nucleotides introduced a unique molecular identifier onto each TCR beta cDNA molecule. Each sample yielded at least 3 million CDR3-containing paired-end reads. First-strand cDNA synthesis was performed from all RNA using the Mint cDNA synthesis kit, with priming by a TRBC-specific oligonucleotide. Following uracil-DNA glycosylase treatment, all cDNA underwent a first 18-cycle PCR with the universal primers M1SS and BC2_uni_R. The paper's processing steps were these. For normalization, 1 million high-quality reads were randomly selected from each sample, with every read carrying a distinct molecular identifier. Instead of being binned into consensus sequences, reads with shared molecular identifiers were discarded. MiTCR, run with a Q25 quality threshold and the strictest error-elimination algorithm, handled CDR3 identification, clonotype clustering and error correction. Lower-bound total TCR beta diversity was estimated with a nonparametric unseen species model using Euler transformation. TCRdb's own reprocessing of the public reads used fastp at Q25 and MiXCR and kept productive beta chains. Every CDR3 protein is listed once, alongside the most common genes and DNA of its rows. These V and J calls are TCRdb output, not the study's own analysis. A total of about 1.8 million distinct CDR3 sequences appear in this sample, 49% of them only once. Of the sample, approximately 2.1% is held by the ten largest clones.

From a lookup of the germline V gene (reference sequence), CDR1 and CDR2 are LNHDA and SQIVND. Cut back by 5 bases and 4 bases, the V and J ends lie 11 bases apart. Counted from cysteine to phenylalanine, this CDR3 has 13 amino acids. The read is trimmed to its CDR3 DNA, 39 bases read in frame from base 1. The sequence links TRBV19 to TRBJ1-2, with the D gene too uncertain to name. Sequencing was done on a sample of blood. The receptor was isolated from a woman aged 40-49 years in good health. The CDR3 protein sequence reads: CASSDLGGYGYTF. At the DNA level, the sequence is TGTGCCAGTAGTGATCTGGGTGGCTATGGCTACACCTTC.